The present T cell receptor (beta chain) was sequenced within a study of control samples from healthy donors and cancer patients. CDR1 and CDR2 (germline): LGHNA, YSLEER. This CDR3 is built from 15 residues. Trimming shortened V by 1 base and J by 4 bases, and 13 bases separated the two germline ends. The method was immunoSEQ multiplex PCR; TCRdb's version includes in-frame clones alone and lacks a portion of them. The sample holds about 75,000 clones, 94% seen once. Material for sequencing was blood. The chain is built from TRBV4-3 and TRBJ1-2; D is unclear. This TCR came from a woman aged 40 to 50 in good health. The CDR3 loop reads CASSQVWRQSYGYTF. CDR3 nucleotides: TGCGCCAGCAGCCAAGTATGGAGGCAGAGCTATGGCTACACCTTC.